The 27 T cell receptor beta chains in this list originate from one sample, sequenced in a study of CD8+ T cells in alopecia areata (dated by TCRdb to 2016 to 2019). Library preparation employed the immunoSEQ multiplex PCR assay. For TCR sequencing, RNA was extracted from every sample and reverse transcribed into cDNA to serve as template. TCRdb retrieved this table from immuneACCESS and kept in-frame rearrangements only. Not all clones are present; in checked studies, unresolved V genes account for under half, and no reason is known for the remainder. For this sample the table gives 150,000 to 200,000 clones, of which around three fifths were detected only once. The ten largest clones take up just over 1% of the sample. The sample's time point label is to be understood as: around 24 weeks on oral tofacitinib. Per the publication, the treatment or condition label means: oral pan-JAK inhibitor, 5-10 mg twice daily.

Sample: CD4+ T cells sorted from blood, taken at week 24, from a patient treated with tofacitinib. Receptors were obtained from a human donor with alopecia areata.

CDR3 protein: CASSARVVEAKNIQYF. CDR3 in DNA: TGTGCCAGCAGTGCGCGGGTAGTTGAAGCCAAAAACATTCAGTACTTC. The rearrangement joins TRBV27 to TRBJ2-4; tentative D call: TRBD2 (5 bases). The germline V gene has CDR1 MNHEY and CDR2 SMNVEV (reference sequence). This CDR3 is built from 16 residues. V lost 5 bases, J lost 0 bases, and 14 bases lay in between.

This clone was picked up one time. V is TRBV7-9 and J is TRBJ1-6; D uncertain. V lost 0 bases and J 7 bases, leaving 7 bases between the germline ends. The CDR3 sequence is 14 residues long. CDR1 is SEHNR, CDR2 FQNEAQ, per germline (reference sequence). Here the CDR3 reads CASSLAHRNSPLHF. The CDR3 DNA is TGTGCCAGCAGCTTAGCGCACAGAAATTCACCCCTCCACTTT.

The rearrangement joins TRBV18 to TRBJ2-7, with D possibly TRBD1 on 6 matching bases. Trimming removed 3 bases from V and 6 bases from J, with 18 bases in between. CDR1 and CDR2 (germline): KGHSH, LQKENI. This CDR3 spans 15 amino acids. CDR3 in amino acids: CASSPKQGSGSEQYF. For the CDR3, the DNA is TGTGCCAGCTCACCTAAACAGGGATCGGGGAGCGAGCAGTACTTC.

This clone occurred a few times. The V call is TRBV5-4, the J call TRBJ2-1; D might be TRBD1 or TRBD2, each matching 5 bases. V was trimmed by 2 bases and J by 9 bases, leaving 18 bases between them. The germline CDR1 and CDR2 sequences are SGHNT and YYREEE (reference sequence). The CDR3 covers 15 residues. CDR3 coding DNA: TGTGCCAGCAGCTTCCGGGACCGGAACTACCCTGAGCAGTTCTTC. This codes for CASSFRDRNYPEQFF.

The chain combines TRBV28 with TRBJ2-6, with D maybe TRBD2 (6 bases). The CDR3 runs 17 residues. CDR1 MDHEN and CDR2 SYDVKM come from the germline V gene. V was trimmed by 6 bases and J by 0 bases, leaving 15 bases between them. CDR3 sequence reads: CASRPPRGASGANVLTF. CDR3 nucleotides: TGTGCCAGCAGACCTCCGCGCGGGGCCTCTGGGGCCAACGTCCTGACTTTC. Looking up the rest from reference TRBV28 and TRBJ2-6 gives the full variable domain: DVKVTQSSRYLVKRTGEKVFLECVQDMDHENMFWYRQDPGLGLRLIYFSYDVKMKEKGDIPEGYSVSREKKERFSLILESASTNQTSMYLCASRPPRGASGANVLTFGAGSRLTVL.

The chain recombines TRBV2 with TRBJ2-6; D remains unclear. This CDR3 region has 14 residues. V was shortened by 7 bases and J by 1 base, with 8 bases between the two germline ends. Germline assignment: CDR1 SNHLY and CDR2 FYNNEI. CDR3 loop: CASTVYSGANVLTF. The CDR3 nucleotides are TGTGCCAGCACCGTCTATTCTGGGGCCAACGTCCTGACTTTC.

This chain joins TRBV20-1 and TRBJ1-1; TRBD1 is a possible D gene (5 bases). V was cut by 3 bases and J by 11 bases, with 13 bases left in between. Germline V gives CDR1 DFQATT, CDR2 SNEGSKA (reference sequence). This CDR3 contains 11 residues. The CDR3 protein is CSASTQGKAFF. The CDR3 nucleotides are TGCAGTGCTAGTACCCAGGGAAAGGCTTTCTTT.

This clone was counted ten times or more. The gene calls are TRBV5-1 and TRBJ2-3; 11 bases line up with TRBD2. The length of the CDR3 is 17 residues. With V trimmed by 0 bases and J by 6 bases, 9 bases remained unmatched. The V gene's germline CDR1 is SGHRS and CDR2 YFSETQ. The CDR3 here is CASSLGLAGPAGDTQYF. The CDR3 bases are TGCGCCAGCAGCTTGGGACTAGCGGGACCCGCCGGGGATACGCAGTATTTT.

This clone was detected a few times. CDR3 nucleotides: TGTGCCAGCAGCTCCAACTTTCGGAGGGGGCTGGGCACCGGGGAGCTGTTTTTT. The encoded protein is CASSSNFRRGLGTGELFF. The rearrangement links TRBV11-1 to TRBJ2-2; D is possibly TRBD1 (7 bases). V shed 4 bases and J shed 4 bases, with 22 bases lying between them. The CDR3 runs 18 residues. Germline V CDR1 and CDR2: SGHAT, FQDESV (reference sequence).

The rearrangement joins TRBV7-3 to TRBJ1-1; D is uncertain. Looked up from germline, CDR1 is SGHTA and CDR2 is FQGTGA. This CDR3 has 13 amino acids. Trimming shortened V by 5 bases and J by 1 base, and 8 bases separated the two germline ends. The CDR3 region has the DNA TGTGCCAGCAGCCCGGACTGGAACACTGAAGCTTTCTTT. Its translation: CASSPDWNTEAFF.

The rearrangement joins TRBV5-5 to TRBJ1-2, with D maybe TRBD1 (6 bases). CDR1 is SGHKS, CDR2 YYEKEE, per germline (reference sequence). V was trimmed by 3 bases and J by 4 bases, leaving 10 bases between them. CDR3 size: 13 residues. The CDR3 DNA follows: TGTGCCAGCAGCTCAACAGGGTTCTATGGCTACACCTTC. Residues: CASSSTGFYGYTF.

A few counts support this clone. The chain couples TRBV2 to TRBJ1-6; D possibly corresponds to TRBD1 (5 bases). Germline values: CDR1 SNHLY, CDR2 FYNNEI. With 6 bases removed from V and 10 bases from J, the gap between germline ends came to 19 bases. This CDR3 is 15 amino acids long. Written as DNA, the CDR3 is TGTGCCAGCAGCCCGGGGCCTCCGAGAAACTCACCCCTCCACTTT. As protein: CASSPGPPRNSPLHF.

In nucleotides, the CDR3 is TGCGCCAGCAGCCAAAGCAGAGGGTACACCGGGGAGCTGTTTTTT. Translation: CASSQSRGYTGELFF. The V gene is TRBV4-3, the J gene TRBJ2-2; D is perhaps TRBD2 (5 bases). Between the trimmed V and J ends, which lost 2 bases and 3 bases, there was a span of 10 bases. CDR3 length equals 15 residues. Germline CDR1 LGHNA, CDR2 YSLEER.

The genes are TRBV5-1 and TRBJ2-5; maybe TRBD1 (5 bases). The V end lost 4 bases, the J end lost 5 bases, and 18 bases lay between the germline ends. Per germline, CDR1 SGHRS and CDR2 YFSETQ. The CDR3 has 15 amino acids. The CDR3 nucleotides read TGCGCCAGCAGCAAGCCCCAGGGTGTCGGGGAGACCCAGTACTTC. Translation gives CASSKPQGVGETQYF.

CDR3: CAWSVLNNYGYTF. Written as DNA, the CDR3 is TGTGCCTGGAGTGTACTCAATAACTATGGCTACACCTTC. V is TRBV30 and J is TRBJ1-2; D gene uncertain. Germline V lookup: CDR1 GTSNPN, CDR2 SVGIG (reference sequence). The CDR3 runs to 13 residues. V lost 0 bases and J lost 1, with 6 bases in between. The whole variable domain, filled in from reference TRBV30 and TRBJ1-2, reads SQTIHQWPATLVQPVGSPLSLECTVEGTSNPNLYWYRQAAGRGLQLLFYSVGIGQISSEVPQNLSASRPQDRQFILSSKKLLLSDSGFYLCAWSVLNNYGYTFGSGTRLTVV.

CDR3 DNA sequence: TGTGCCAGCAGTGACCTAACCTCCTATGGCTACACCTTC. Translating it yields CASSDLTSYGYTF. The chain carries TRBV19 and TRBJ1-2; D is undetermined. The germline V gene encodes CDR1 LNHDA and CDR2 SQIVND (reference sequence). Trimming shortened V by 9 bases and J by 4 bases, and 15 bases separated the two germline ends. The CDR3 is 13 amino acids.

There are a few counts of this clone. The CDR3 DNA is TGTGCCAGCAGCTTAGGTGGATCGGGGGGCTCGTACAATGAGCAGTTCTTC. Amino acids: CASSLGGSGGSYNEQFF. The chain is built from TRBV7-3 and TRBJ2-1, with D possibly being TRBD2 (7 bases). This CDR3 spans 17 amino acids. Germline V CDR1 and CDR2: SGHTA, FQGTGA. The V gene lost 2 bases and the J gene lost 4 bases, with 18 bases spanning the gap.

The V call is TRBV30, the J call TRBJ1-5, with D uncertain. Germline values: CDR1 GTSNPN, CDR2 SVGIG (reference sequence). CDR3 size: 12 residues. Trimming took off 4 bases at V and 9 bases at J, with 13 bases between the two ends. The CDR3 spells CAWNANQRPQHF. Here the CDR3 DNA reads TGTGCCTGGAATGCAAATCAGAGGCCCCAGCATTTT.

Many counts were recorded for this clone. The chain has TRBV29-1 and TRBJ2-1; 9 bases are shared with TRBD2. The germline CDR1 and CDR2 sequences are SQVTM and ANQGSEA. The CDR3 consists of 15 residues. With V trimmed by 2 bases and J by 2 bases, 4 bases remained unmatched. CDR3 protein: CSVEFSGGPYNEQFF. The CDR3 region has the DNA TGCAGCGTTGAATTTAGCGGGGGCCCCTACAATGAGCAGTTCTTC.

The chain's CDR3 is CAWTPQGTGEKLFF. The CDR3 nucleotides read TGTGCCTGGACCCCCCAGGGGACGGGTGAAAAACTGTTTTTT. The chain uses TRBV30 and TRBJ1-4, with D maybe TRBD1 (6 bases). Trimming took off 4 bases at V and 7 bases at J, with 16 bases between the two ends. CDR3 size: 14 residues. Germline V gene sequence: CDR1 GTSNPN, CDR2 SVGIG (reference sequence).

The table lists this clone with a count of one. This chain uses TRBV4-2 with TRBJ2-1; D is uncertain. Germline CDR1 LGHNA, CDR2 YNFKEQ. The CDR3 is made up of 17 amino acids. V lost 0 bases, J lost 2 bases, and 14 bases lay in between. CDR3 loop: CASSQEGRTNTYNEQFF. As DNA, the CDR3 is TGTGCCAGCAGCCAAGAGGGTAGAACCAATACCTACAATGAGCAGTTCTTC.

This chain uses TRBV7-9 with TRBJ2-2, with no clear D. Trimming took 4 bases from V and 6 from J, leaving 15 bases between them. Germline CDR1 is SEHNR and CDR2 is FQNEAQ (reference sequence). This CDR3 contains 15 residues. CDR3 amino acids: CASSSYYERAGELFF. CDR3 in DNA: TGTGCCAGCAGCTCGTATTACGAACGGGCCGGGGAGCTGTTTTTT.

In this sample, this clone turned up a few times. J is TRBJ2-2 and V is TRBV29-1, with a possible D match to TRBD2 (5 bases). CDR1 is SQVTM, CDR2 ANQGSEA, per germline. The V and J ends lost 4 bases and 5 bases respectively, with 5 bases between them. CDR3 length: 11 residues. Written as DNA, the CDR3 is TGCAGCGTTGCGGGGACCGGGGAGCTGTTTTTT. This encodes CSVAGTGELFF.

Remarks on this clone: This same CDR3 is encoded by further DNA sequences in the sample. This chain links TRBV29-1 with TRBJ1-1; tentatively, D is TRBD1 (6 bases). The CDR3 contains 12 residues. The germline V and J ends were trimmed by 7 bases and 2 bases, with 11 bases remaining between them. Germline lookup yields CDR1 SQVTM and CDR2 ANQGSEA. The CDR3 here is CSAGQPNTEAFF. CDR3 in DNA: TGCAGCGCCGGACAGCCTAACACTGAAGCTTTCTTT.

As to this clone: Other DNA sequences in this specimen translate into the identical CDR3. Here the CDR3 reads CASSLALRETQYF. CDR3 coding DNA: TGCGCCAGCAGCTTGGCACTAAGAGAGACCCAGTACTTC. The V call is TRBV5-1, the J call TRBJ2-5, with no clear D. The V end lost 0 bases, the J end lost 4 bases, and 7 bases lay between the germline ends. Germline assignment: CDR1 SGHRS and CDR2 YFSETQ. The CDR3 loop spans 13 amino acids.

The table lists this clone with a few counts. This chain links TRBV29-1 with TRBJ2-2; D gene unclear. The CDR3 loop spans 13 amino acids. Germline loops: CDR1 SQVTM, CDR2 ANQGSEA. Trimming shortened V by 3 bases and J by 4 bases, and 9 bases separated the two germline ends. CDR3: CSVDQKVTGELFF. The CDR3 nucleotides are TGCAGCGTTGATCAGAAGGTCACCGGGGAGCTGTTTTTT.

The chain uses TRBV29-1 and TRBJ2-1; D remains ambiguous. Germline CDR1 and CDR2: SQVTM and ANQGSEA. V lost 8 bases and J lost 2, with 7 bases in between. This CDR3 has 11 residues. This CDR3 reads CSSGTYNEQFF. Here the CDR3 DNA reads TGCAGCAGTGGGACCTACAATGAGCAGTTCTTC.